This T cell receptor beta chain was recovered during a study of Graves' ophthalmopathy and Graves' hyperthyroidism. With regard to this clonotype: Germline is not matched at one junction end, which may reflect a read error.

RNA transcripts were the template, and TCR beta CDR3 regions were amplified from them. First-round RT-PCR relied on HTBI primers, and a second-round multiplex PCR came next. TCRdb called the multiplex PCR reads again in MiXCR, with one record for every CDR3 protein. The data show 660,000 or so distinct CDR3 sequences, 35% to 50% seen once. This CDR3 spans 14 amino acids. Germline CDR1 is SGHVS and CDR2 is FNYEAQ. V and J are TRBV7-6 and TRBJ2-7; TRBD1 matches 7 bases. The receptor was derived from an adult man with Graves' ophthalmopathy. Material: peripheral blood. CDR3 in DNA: TGTGTCAGCATCCCGGACAGGTTCTCCTACGAGCAGTACTTC. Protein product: CVSIPDRFSYEQYF.